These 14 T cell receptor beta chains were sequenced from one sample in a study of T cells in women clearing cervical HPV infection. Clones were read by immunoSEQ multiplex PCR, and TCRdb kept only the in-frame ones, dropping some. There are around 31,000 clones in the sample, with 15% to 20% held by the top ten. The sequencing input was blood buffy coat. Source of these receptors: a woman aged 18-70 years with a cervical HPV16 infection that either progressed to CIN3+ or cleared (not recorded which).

Incomplete CDR3 DNA: TGTGCCAGTAGACAGTCCGGGACAGGGGAATTGGATACG. It translates to CASRQSGTGELDT. The entire CDR3 protein reads CASRQSGTGELDTQYF. The chain joins TRBV19 to TRBJ2-3; 10 bases line up with TRBD1. The CDR3 end is not reached by the read, which stops 3 residues before it; the germline J gene fills it in. The CDR3 runs 16 residues. Germline lookup yields CDR1 LNHDA and CDR2 SQIVND (reference sequence). Trimming at V came to 6 bases and at J to 6 bases, leaving 12 bases not matched to a gene.

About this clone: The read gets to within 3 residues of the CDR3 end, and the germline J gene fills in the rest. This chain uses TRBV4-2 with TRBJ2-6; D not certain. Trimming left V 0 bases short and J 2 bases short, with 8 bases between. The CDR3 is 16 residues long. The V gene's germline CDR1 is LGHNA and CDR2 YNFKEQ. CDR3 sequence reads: CASSQDSQPGANVLTF. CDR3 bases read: TGTGCCAGCAGCCAAGACAGTCAACCTGGGGCCAACGTC.

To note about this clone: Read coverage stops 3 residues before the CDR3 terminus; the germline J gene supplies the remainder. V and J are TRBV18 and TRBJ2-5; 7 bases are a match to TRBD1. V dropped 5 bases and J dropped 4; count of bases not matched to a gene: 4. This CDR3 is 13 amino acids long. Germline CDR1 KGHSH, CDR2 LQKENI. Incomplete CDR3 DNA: TGTGCCAGCTCAATCGACAGGGTAGAGACC. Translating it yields CASSIDRVET. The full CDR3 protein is CASSIDRVETQYF.

The DNA read from the CDR3 is TGCGCCAGCAGTGAGACTAGCGGGTGGTCAGATACG. Translation gives CASSETSGWSDT. The whole CDR3 protein is CASSETSGWSDTQYF. The V and J genes are TRBV10-1 and TRBJ2-3; 9 bases match TRBD2. The read comes to an end 3 residues before the CDR3 does, leaving the germline J gene to fill in the end. The germline V gene encodes CDR1 WNHNN and CDR2 SYGVQD (reference sequence). V lost 2 bases to trimming and J lost 4 bases; unmatched junction nucleotides: 4. This CDR3 contains 15 residues.

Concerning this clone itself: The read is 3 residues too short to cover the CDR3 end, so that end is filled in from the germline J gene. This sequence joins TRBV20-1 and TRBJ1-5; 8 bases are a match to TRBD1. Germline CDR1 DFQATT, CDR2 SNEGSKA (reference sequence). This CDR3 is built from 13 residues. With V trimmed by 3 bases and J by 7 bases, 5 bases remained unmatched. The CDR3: CSARYQGAQPQHF. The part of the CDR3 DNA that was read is TGCAGTGCTAGGTATCAGGGGGCCCAGCCC.

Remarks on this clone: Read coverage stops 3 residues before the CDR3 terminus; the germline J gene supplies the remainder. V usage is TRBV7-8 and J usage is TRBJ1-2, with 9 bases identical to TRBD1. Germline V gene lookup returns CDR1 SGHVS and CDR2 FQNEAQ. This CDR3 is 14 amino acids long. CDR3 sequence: CASSPGQGPRGYTF. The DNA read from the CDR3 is TGTGCCAGCAGCCCGGGACAGGGCCCACGAGGA. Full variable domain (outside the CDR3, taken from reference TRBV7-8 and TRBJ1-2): GAGVSQSPRYKVAKRGQDVALRCDPISGHVSLFWYQQALGQGPEFLTYFQNEAQLDKSGLPSDRFFAERPEGSVSTLKIQRTQQEDSAVYLCASSPGQGPRGYTFGSGTRLTVV.

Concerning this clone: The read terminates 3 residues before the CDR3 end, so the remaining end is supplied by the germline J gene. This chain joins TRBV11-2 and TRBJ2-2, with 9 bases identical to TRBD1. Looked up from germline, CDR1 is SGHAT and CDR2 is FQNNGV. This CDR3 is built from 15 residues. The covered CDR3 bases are TGTGCCAGCAGCTTAGTGGGACAGGGTGGCTCACCG. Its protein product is CASSLVGQGGSP. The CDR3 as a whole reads CASSLVGQGGSPLFF. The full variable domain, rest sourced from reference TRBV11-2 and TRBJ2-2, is EAGVAQSPRYKIIEKRQSVAFWCNPISGHATLYWYQQILGQGPKLLIQFQNNGVVDDSQLPKDRFSAERLKGVDSTLKIQPAKLEDSAVYLCASSLVGQGGSPLFFGEGSRLTVL.

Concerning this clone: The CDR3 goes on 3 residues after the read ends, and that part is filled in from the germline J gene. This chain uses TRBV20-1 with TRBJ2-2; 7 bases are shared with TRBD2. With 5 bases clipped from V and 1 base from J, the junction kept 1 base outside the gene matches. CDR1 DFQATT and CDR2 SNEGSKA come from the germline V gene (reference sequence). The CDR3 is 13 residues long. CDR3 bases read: TGCAGTGCTCCTAGCGGGAACACCGGGGAG. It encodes CSAPSGNTGE. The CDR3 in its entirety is CSAPSGNTGELFF.

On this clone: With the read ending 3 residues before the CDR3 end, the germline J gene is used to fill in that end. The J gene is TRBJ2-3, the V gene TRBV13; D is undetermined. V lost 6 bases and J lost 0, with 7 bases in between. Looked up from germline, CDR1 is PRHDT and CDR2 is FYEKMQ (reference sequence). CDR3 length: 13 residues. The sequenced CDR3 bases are TGTGCCAGCAGACTTATAAGCACAGATACG. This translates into CASRLISTDT. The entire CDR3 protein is CASRLISTDTQYF.

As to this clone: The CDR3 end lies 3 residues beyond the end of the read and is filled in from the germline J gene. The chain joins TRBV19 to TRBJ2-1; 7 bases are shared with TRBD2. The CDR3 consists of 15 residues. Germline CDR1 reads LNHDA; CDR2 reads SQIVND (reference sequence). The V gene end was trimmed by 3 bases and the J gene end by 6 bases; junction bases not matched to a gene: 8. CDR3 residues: CASSISGEGPNEQFF. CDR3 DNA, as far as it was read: TGTGCCAGTAGTATCTCGGGGGAGGGCCCCAATGAG.

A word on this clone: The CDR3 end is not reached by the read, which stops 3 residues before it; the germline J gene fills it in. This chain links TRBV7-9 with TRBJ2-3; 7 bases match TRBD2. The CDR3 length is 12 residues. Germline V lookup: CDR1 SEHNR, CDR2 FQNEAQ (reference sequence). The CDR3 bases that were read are TGTGCCAGCAGCTTGACGCGGGAGACG. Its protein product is CASSLTRET. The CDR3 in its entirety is CASSLTRETQYF.

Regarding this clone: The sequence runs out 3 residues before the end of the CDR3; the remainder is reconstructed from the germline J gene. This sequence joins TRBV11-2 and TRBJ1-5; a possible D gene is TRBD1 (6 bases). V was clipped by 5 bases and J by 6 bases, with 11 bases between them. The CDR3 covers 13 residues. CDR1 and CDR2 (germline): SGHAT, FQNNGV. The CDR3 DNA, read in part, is TGTGCCAGCAGCACCGGGGGGCCTCAGCCC. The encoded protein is CASSTGGPQP. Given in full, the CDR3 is CASSTGGPQPQHF.

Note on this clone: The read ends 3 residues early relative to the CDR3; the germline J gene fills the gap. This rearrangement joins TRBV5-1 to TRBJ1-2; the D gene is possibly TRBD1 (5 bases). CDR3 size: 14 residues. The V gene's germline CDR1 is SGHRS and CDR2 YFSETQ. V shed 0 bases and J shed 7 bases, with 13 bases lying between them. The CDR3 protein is CASSLDQGQSGYTF. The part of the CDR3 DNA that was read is TGCGCCAGCAGCTTGGATCAGGGCCAGTCTGGC.

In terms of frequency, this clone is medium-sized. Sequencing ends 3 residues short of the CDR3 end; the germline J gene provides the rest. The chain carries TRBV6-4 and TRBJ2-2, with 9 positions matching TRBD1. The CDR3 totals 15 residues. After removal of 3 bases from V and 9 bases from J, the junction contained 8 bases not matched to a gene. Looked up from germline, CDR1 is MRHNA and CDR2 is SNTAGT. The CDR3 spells CASSEIGQGSRELFF. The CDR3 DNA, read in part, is TGTGCCAGCAGTGAAATCGGACAGGGGAGCCGGGAG.